What follows is one T cell receptor beta chain and its context. The participants were between roughly 18 and 100 years old and came from about two dozen US areas. The table came from immunoSEQ multiplex PCR; TCRdb's copy has only in-frame clones and leaves some out. The sample has 200,000 to 250,000 clones, roughly nine tenths seen once; the top ten hold 3% to 3.5%. This sample was included in a study of blood T cell repertoires in COVID-19. Study-level information: Donors in Cohort 3 who had recovered were those with two negative PCRs, healthcare professional clearance, or resolution of their symptoms. Material from acute and convalescent COVID-19 was sourced from the United States, Italy and Spain. The analysed material was cDNA or gDNA that came from T cells, B-cell-depleted T cells, or PBMCs.

The material sequenced was PBMCs or T cells enriched from blood (not recorded which). This clonotype was sampled from a woman between 50 and 59 years old in a cohort exposed to, infected with or recovered from COVID-19 (not recorded which).

The CDR3 DNA sequence: TGTGCCAGCAGCTTGTCCCCCGGGACAGGCTCTCGAGCGTCCCAGCATTTT. This sequence encodes CASSLSPGTGSRASQHF. V and J are TRBV28 and TRBJ1-5, with TRBD1 identical over 8 bases. CDR1 is MDHEN, CDR2 SYDVKM, per germline. V lost 6 bases and J lost 11; bases outside the gene matches: 21. The CDR3 contains 17 residues.